This note documents a single TCR beta chain sequence. Its antigen remains unidentified. This specimen comes from a study of somatic mutations in cytotoxic T cells in rheumatoid arthritis. Study-wide background: A subset of V beta antibody-stained T-cell populations was isolated by flow sorting, reaching nearly 100% purity, and this subset included V beta1+ cells that went on to TCRB sequencing. Study-wide points: Unknown were the antigen targets of the expanded CD8+ clones.

As processed by the authors: Rarely did patient CD8+ clones above 1% match published virus-specific TCRB sequences. Assay: immunoSEQ multiplex PCR; the TCRdb copy retains only in-frame clones and omits some. V and J calls and clone size are as listed in that table; D and trimming were resolved from the DNA. Of about 3,700 clones listed, roughly 74% are singletons. The CD4+ and CD8+ fractions came from positive magnetic bead selection and were purity-checked by flow cytometry. Trimming shortened V by 4 bases and J by 0 bases, and 13 bases separated the two germline ends. There are 16 residues in the CDR3. Germline loops: CDR1 SGHKS, CDR2 YYEKEE (reference sequence).

V gene TRBV5-5 combines with J gene TRBJ2-2; possibly TRBD1 for D (6 bases). The sequencing sample was made of CD8+ T cells sorted from blood. The TCR sequence derives from an adult with rheumatoid arthritis. CDR3 bases: TGTGCCAGCAGCATGCCACAGGGCTCGAACACCGGGGAGCTGTTTTTT. It specifies CASSMPQGSNTGELFF.